The 15 T cell receptor beta chains below come from one sample, sequenced in a study of cytomegalovirus exposure and HLA in healthy donors (dated by TCRdb to about 2017). The library was produced with the immunoSEQ multiplex PCR assay. For the multiplex PCR, a mixture combining 60 forward primers for TCR Vbeta segments and 13 reverse primers for TCR Jbeta segments was used. TCRdb took over this immuneACCESS table, retaining in-frame rearrangements with V and J assigned. Such tables are incomplete; in checked studies, under half of the missing clones stem from an unresolved V gene, and the remainder is unexplained. The sample profile shows approximately 110,000 clones; 73% of them were found once. Around 4.8% of the sample belongs to the ten largest clones. Sequencing was carried out using PBMCs. The receptors originated from a man aged 60 to 75 in good health and CMV-seropositive.

This sequence joins TRBV27 and TRBJ2-3; the match to TRBD2 covers 12 bases. Trimming cost V 9 bases and J 7 bases; bases outside gene matches: 8. CDR1 and CDR2 from the germline V gene are MNHEY and SMNVEV (reference sequence). This CDR3 contains 14 residues. In nucleotides, the CDR3 is TGTGCCAGTCGACTAGCGGGGGCCCCTAATACGCAGTATTTT. Translating it yields CASRLAGAPNTQYF.

V is TRBV7-5 and J is TRBJ1-1. TRBV7-5 is a pseudogene. There are 9 residues in the CDR3. CDR3 DNA: TGTGCCAGAAGCCCGGAAGCTTTCTTT. Its protein product is CARSPEAFF.

This rearrangement joins TRBV6-6 to TRBJ2-1, with 11 bases lining up with TRBD2. Germline assignment: CDR1 MNHNY and CDR2 SVGAGI (reference sequence). The junction had 9 bases not matched to a gene; V was cut back by 6 bases and J by 14 bases. This CDR3 comprises 13 residues. The CDR3 loop reads CASSLLAGGTEFF. As DNA, the CDR3 is TGTGCCAGCAGCTTGCTAGCGGGGGGAACGGAGTTCTTC.

The CDR3 region has the DNA TGTGCCAGCAGCCTCTCGGCCCGGGTAGCGGGGATCCAAGAGACCCAGTACTTC. This translates into CASSLSARVAGIQETQYF. The chain joins TRBV7-3 to TRBJ2-5, with 8 bases fitting TRBD2. V lost 5 bases to trimming and J lost 1 base; unmatched junction nucleotides: 15. The germline V gene has CDR1 SGHTA and CDR2 FQGTGA. CDR3 length equals 18 residues.

J is TRBJ1-1 and V is TRBV5-1; 8 bases are a match to TRBD1. This CDR3 is built from 17 residues. The germline CDR1 and CDR2 sequences are SGHRS and YFSETQ. V lost 3 bases to trimming and J lost 1 base; unmatched junction nucleotides: 11. DNA for the CDR3: TGCGCCAGCAGCTCACTCTCTCAGGGGGCGGCGAACACTGAAGCTTTCTTT. Its translation: CASSSLSQGAANTEAFF.

In DNA form, the CDR3 reads TGTGCCAGCAGCTCTTCGGGAGGGTTCAATCAGCCCCAGCATTTT. Translation: CASSSSGGFNQPQHF. V gene TRBV11-2 combines with J gene TRBJ1-5; D is uncertain. The CDR3 has 15 amino acids. Between the trimmed V and J ends, which lost 4 bases and 3 bases, there was a span of 13 bases. CDR1 and CDR2 (germline): SGHAT, FQNNGV.

This clone was recorded a few times. The chain links TRBV19 to TRBJ2-7, with TRBD1 matching 9 bases. Germline-derived CDR1 and CDR2 are LNHDA and SQIVND (reference sequence). The CDR3 contains 13 residues. Trimming at V came to 7 bases and at J to 2 bases, leaving 3 bases not matched to a gene. The CDR3 is CASKGQGPYEQYF. Written as DNA, the CDR3 is TGTGCCAGTAAGGGACAGGGACCCTACGAGCAGTACTTC.

The chain couples TRBV11-3 to TRBJ1-1; 7 positions agree with TRBD1. This CDR3 has 14 residues. The germline CDR1 and CDR2 sequences are SGHNT and YENEEA. The V gene end was trimmed by 1 base and the J gene end by 1 base; junction bases not matched to a gene: 0. CDR3 in amino acids: CASSLGQGNTEAFF. The CDR3 DNA is TGTGCCAGCAGCTTAGGACAGGGGAACACTGAAGCTTTCTTT.

The CDR3 DNA is TGTGCCAGCAGGGACTTTGCGAACACCGGGGAGCTGTTTTTT. It codes for CASRDFANTGELFF. The chain links TRBV28 to TRBJ2-2, with D maybe TRBD2 (5 bases). The CDR3 extends over 14 amino acids. CDR1 is MDHEN, CDR2 SYDVKM, per germline. Trimming removed 6 bases from V and 0 bases from J, with 8 bases in between.

This clone was detected a few times. The chain joins TRBV27 to TRBJ2-3, with 9 bases aligning to TRBD2. With V trimmed by 8 bases and J by 5 bases, 8 bases remained unmatched. Per the germline V gene, CDR1 is MNHEY and CDR2 is SMNVEV (reference sequence). The CDR3 length is 14 residues. CDR3 nucleotide sequence: TGTGCCAGCCGGCAGGCGGGGGGGCGAGATACGCAGTATTTT. Translation gives CASRQAGGRDTQYF.

This sequence joins TRBV6-5 and TRBJ2-5; D possibly corresponds to TRBD2 (6 bases). Between the trimmed V and J ends, which lost 4 bases and 4 bases, there was a span of 16 bases. CDR1 and CDR2 (germline): MNHEY, SVGAGI. This CDR3 region has 15 residues. CDR3 protein: CASSSPGGTIETQYF. In nucleotides, the CDR3 is TGTGCCAGCAGTTCCCCAGGAGGGACCATAGAGACCCAGTACTTC.

J is TRBJ2-3 and V is TRBV5-1, with 8 nucleotides matching TRBD2. The V segment lost 3 bases and the J segment 3 bases; nucleotides outside the gene matches: 6. The CDR3 length is 15 residues. Germline V gene sequence: CDR1 SGHRS, CDR2 YFSETQ. The CDR3 DNA reads TGCGCCAGCAGCTCTCCCAGCGGGGGTACAGATACGCAGTATTTT. It codes for CASSSPSGGTDTQYF.

The V gene is TRBV30, the J gene TRBJ2-5, with D uncertain. The CDR3 loop spans 13 amino acids. V lost 3 bases, J lost 1 base, and 9 bases lay in between. Germline assignment: CDR1 GTSNPN and CDR2 SVGIG (reference sequence). The CDR3 DNA sequence: TGTGCCTGGAGGAGGAGCAGCCAAGAGACCCAGTACTTC. It specifies CAWRRSSQETQYF.

This chain links TRBV11-3 with TRBJ1-1; no definite D call. Germline V lookup: CDR1 SGHNT, CDR2 YENEEA. This CDR3 contains 16 residues. V was pared by 5 bases and J by 3 bases, with 19 bases between. The CDR3 coding sequence is TGTGCCAGCAGCCCAGTGATCGGTGGACTCCACACTGAAGCTTTCTTT. Translated: CASSPVIGGLHTEAFF.

This clone has only a few counts. V gene TRBV7-2 combines with J gene TRBJ1-1; 7 positions agree with TRBD1. The junction had 4 bases not matched to a gene; V was cut back by 5 bases and J by 1 base. The CDR3 is 14 amino acids. The germline CDR1 and CDR2 sequences are SGHTA and FQGNSA. The DNA of the CDR3 is TGTGCCAGCAGCCCCGGGACAGCGAACACTGAAGCTTTCTTT. Residues: CASSPGTANTEAFF.